The TCR beta chain described here comes from a study of beta chain features in type 1 diabetes. Study as a whole: When patients were set against healthy donors, age, gender and cell yields were similar. Study-wide points: Type 1 diabetes patients had moderately but significantly shorter TCRB CDR3s in all four CD4+ subsets.

TCRB transcripts that were expressed got sequenced, as all of the isolated RNA had been reverse transcribed. Produced via immunoSEQ multiplex PCR; TCRdb's table is partial and in-frame only. The sample lists 250,000 to 350,000 clones, approximately 11% occurring once. Details on this clone: Its antigen remains unknown.

The authors obtained over 95% purity in all sorted populations. The V gene lost 1 base and the J gene lost 7 bases, with 17 bases spanning the gap. The CDR3 spans 15 residues. The V gene's germline CDR1 is LGHNA and CDR2 YNFKEQ. V is TRBV4-2 and J is TRBJ2-7, with D unresolved. Material: naive CD4+ T cells from blood. This receptor was obtained from a woman aged 25 to 45 in good health. The CDR3 bases are TGTGCCAGCAGCCAAGCGAATTCGGAGTTACGGGAGCAGTACTTC. As protein: CASSQANSELREQYF.